This TCR beta chain derives from a study of blood T cell repertoires in COVID-19. Using immunoSEQ multiplex PCR, the repertoire was profiled, and TCRdb retains in-frame clones only, with some absent. Found here are around 160,000 clones, just over 85% of them singletons; the top ten hold nearly 8.5%. V lost 6 bases, J lost 2 bases, and 10 bases stayed unmatched. Germline values: CDR1 MNHEY, CDR2 SMNVEV (reference sequence). The CDR3 is 17 amino acids. Material for sequencing was peripheral blood. The source is a man aged 55 to 70 with acute or convalescent COVID-19. This sequence joins TRBV27 and TRBJ2-1, with TRBD2 matching 10 bases. The CDR3 region is CASSPLTGTSAYNEQFF. The DNA for the CDR3 is TGTGCCAGCAGCCCCCTTACCGGGACTAGCGCCTACAATGAGCAGTTCTTC.